Below, 9 T cell receptor beta chains from the same sample are listed, as sequenced in a study of CD8 T cells in Susac syndrome. When the RNA was reverse transcribed, random hexamers were used with an input of about 0.5 to 1 ug. TCRdb independently ran MiXCR on the immunoSEQ multiplex PCR reads; one entry per CDR3 protein. The repertoire includes fewer than 85,000 distinct CDR3 sequences, 94% of them detected once, and roughly 0.5% sits in the top ten. Sequences were obtained from CD8+ T cells from PBMCs. The receptors were sampled from a human donor with Susac syndrome.

This chain connects TRBV5-1 to TRBJ1-2; D is unresolved. V dropped 6 bases and J dropped 2 bases, with 17 bases sitting between them. Germline CDR1 is SGHRS and CDR2 is YFSETQ. This CDR3 contains 15 residues. The CDR3 here is CASKAQGSPNYGYTF. The CDR3 DNA reads TGCGCCAGCAAGGCCCAAGGTTCCCCGAACTATGGCTACACCTTC.

The rearrangement joins TRBV9 to TRBJ2-3; D unclear. This CDR3 is 17 amino acids long. Trimming cost V 1 base and J 2 bases, with 17 bases left between them. Germline V gene data show CDR1 as SGDLS and CDR2 as YYNGEE. The CDR3 loop reads CASSVSVVVGNTDTQYF. The CDR3 DNA sequence: TGTGCCAGCAGCGTAAGCGTGGTGGTGGGGAACACAGATACGCAGTATTTT.

The CDR3, as DNA: TGTGCCAGCAGTGAATTGGATTCCTCAAGGCACGAGCAGTACTTC. This translates into CASSELDSSRHEQYF. The J gene is TRBJ2-7, the V gene TRBV6-1; D is unresolved. Germline CDR1 is MNHNS and CDR2 is SASEGT. Trimming removed 2 bases at V and 5 bases at J, with 16 bases between. CDR3 size: 15 residues.

This clonotype was found once. The chain joins TRBV12-3 or TRBV12-4 to TRBJ2-4, with D possibly matching TRBD2 (5 bases). The ends were cut back, 7 bases at V and 6 bases at J, with 16 bases in the middle. The CDR3 is made up of 14 amino acids. The CDR3 DNA sequence: TGTGCCAGCACCCCGGGGAGTCTAGGAAACATTCAGTACTTC. Translated, it gives CASTPGSLGNIQYF.

The genes are TRBV7-9 and TRBJ2-7, with D hard to call. V was pared by 1 base and J by 3 bases, with 7 bases between. Germline V gene data show CDR1 as SEHNR and CDR2 as FQNEAQ (reference sequence). The CDR3 consists of 13 residues. The CDR3 sequence is CASSLDPFYEQYF. The CDR3 DNA sequence: TGTGCCAGCAGCTTAGATCCGTTCTACGAGCAGTACTTC.

This rearrangement joins TRBV27 to TRBJ2-7; perhaps TRBD2 as D (6 bases). The CDR3 contains 13 residues. V lost 5 bases, J lost 5 bases, and 13 bases lay in between. The germline V gene has CDR1 MNHEY and CDR2 SMNVEV (reference sequence). In DNA form, the CDR3 reads TGTGCCAGCAGTGACGGAGGGATAGACGAGCAGTACTTC. Encoded protein: CASSDGGIDEQYF.

V and J are TRBV4-1 and TRBJ2-6; 8 nucleotides match TRBD1. Per the germline V gene, CDR1 is MGHRA and CDR2 is YSYEKL. The ends lost 4 bases at V and 2 bases at J; junction bases unmatched: 7. This CDR3 is built from 17 residues. The CDR3 DNA is TGCGCCAGCAGCCCTTGGACAGGGCGGGCTGGGGCCAACGTCCTGACTTTC. Translation: CASSPWTGRAGANVLTF.

The rearrangement links TRBV9 to TRBJ2-1, with D unresolved. The V gene's germline CDR1 is SGDLS and CDR2 YYNGEE. The CDR3 loop spans 12 amino acids. V was shortened by 0 bases and J by 7 bases, with 5 bases between the two germline ends. CDR3 amino acids: CASSVEWNEQFF. The CDR3 DNA reads as TGTGCCAGCAGCGTAGAGTGGAATGAGCAGTTCTTC.

As DNA, the CDR3 is TGCAGCGTTGGGCGGCTAGCGGGGAAGAATGAGCAGTTCTTC. Residues: CSVGRLAGKNEQFF. V and J are TRBV29-1 and TRBJ2-1, with 9 bases fitting TRBD2. The junction had 8 bases not matched to a gene; V was cut back by 4 bases and J by 7 bases. The CDR3 is 14 residues long. Germline V gives CDR1 SQVTM, CDR2 ANQGSEA.